This T cell receptor (beta chain) was captured by sequencing in a study of neoadjuvant nivolumab and ipilimumab in lung cancer. Generated by immunoSEQ multiplex PCR, the TCRdb table keeps only in-frame clones and is missing some. Of about 26,000 clones detected, roughly 80% appear once; the ten largest clones hold about 8.1%. The CDR3 has 18 amino acids. The germline V and J ends were trimmed by 9 bases and 8 bases, with 31 bases remaining between them. The germline V gene has CDR1 SEHNR and CDR2 FQNEAQ (reference sequence). Of note for this clone: Its antigen is unknown.

Study-level results: Pathologic regression was not significantly tied to TCR clonality. TCR richness and clonality were higher in tumors than adjacent uninvolved lung.

The sequence was obtained from an adult with non-small cell lung cancer. This chain links TRBV7-9 with TRBJ2-2; weak D call: TRBD2 (5 bases). Sample: tumor tissue, taken after neoadjuvant nivolumab, alone or with ipilimumab, at or shortly before surgery. The CDR3 loop is CASLGRGSVSTTAGELFF. The CDR3 DNA reads TGTGCCAGTCTCGGACGGGGATCGGTGTCCACAACGGCGGGGGAGCTGTTTTTT.